This T cell receptor beta chain was sequenced for a study of shared clonotypes between healthy human individuals. As defined, naive CD8 cells were CD45RO-negative and positively selected for CCR7, with terminally differentiated effector memory CD45RA+ cells excluded. Authors' methods: With immunoSEQ giving junction-only sequences and no quality scores, filtering differed. Only in-frame clones appear in the TCRdb table, and some are missing; sequencing was by immunoSEQ multiplex PCR. The V and J calls and clone size are taken from that table; D and trimming were inferred from the DNA. The sample has more than 2 million clones, 90% to 95% seen once; the top ten hold around 1.7%. Unmatched junction bases numbered 8, after V lost 5 bases and J lost 0 bases. Germline V CDR1 and CDR2: SGHAT, FQNNGV. The CDR3 has 16 residues.

Sequenced sample: naive CD8+ T cells from PBMCs. The chain couples TRBV11-2 to TRBJ1-2; 8 bases match TRBD1. The receptor was isolated from a man aged 18 to 29 in good health. Some clones in this sample may be carry-over from other donors' samples. CDR3 protein: CASSPLRGPTNYGYTF. The CDR3 nucleotides read TGTGCCAGCAGCCCTCTCAGGGGGCCCACTAACTATGGCTACACCTTC. The complete variable domain, with remaining parts taken from reference TRBV11-2 and TRBJ1-2, reads EAGVAQSPRYKIIEKRQSVAFWCNPISGHATLYWYQQILGQGPKLLIQFQNNGVVDDSQLPKDRFSAERLKGVDSTLKIQPAKLEDSAVYLCASSPLRGPTNYGYTFGSGTRLTVV.